This entry features one T cell receptor beta chain sequence. The V gene lost 5 bases and the J gene lost 0 bases, with 8 bases spanning the gap. Germline values: CDR1 MNHEY, CDR2 SMNVEV (reference sequence). This CDR3 contains 15 residues. This sample was included in a study of beta chain features in type 1 diabetes. Looking at the study overall: The study examined 107,917,701 sorted cells across all samples.

Reverse transcribing all isolated RNA meant expressed TCRB transcripts were sequenced. The protocol was immunoSEQ multiplex PCR, while the TCRdb copy is restricted to in-frame clones and leaves out a portion. The sample holds around 450,000 clones, more than 9.5% seen once. This chain uses TRBV27 with TRBJ2-6; D unresolved. Input material: naive CD4+ T cells from blood. The clonotype originates from a woman between 18 and 29 years old in good health. CDR3 loop: CASSPHSSGANVLTF. In nucleotides, the CDR3 is TGTGCCAGCAGTCCCCACAGCTCTGGGGCCAACGTCCTGACTTTC.